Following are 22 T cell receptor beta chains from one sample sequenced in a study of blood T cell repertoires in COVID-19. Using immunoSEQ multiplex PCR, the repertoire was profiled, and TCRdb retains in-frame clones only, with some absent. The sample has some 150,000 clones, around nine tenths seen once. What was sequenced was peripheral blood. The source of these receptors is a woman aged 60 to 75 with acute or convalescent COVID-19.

In DNA form, the CDR3 reads TGTGCCAGCAGTTCGGGACAGGGCCCCCTGGCCTATGGCTACACCTTC. Translated, it gives CASSSGQGPLAYGYTF. V is TRBV28 and J is TRBJ1-2, with TRBD1 matching over 9 bases. The CDR3 sequence is 16 residues long. Germline CDR1 reads MDHEN; CDR2 reads SYDVKM. V lost 4 bases to trimming and J lost 4 bases; unmatched junction nucleotides: 10.

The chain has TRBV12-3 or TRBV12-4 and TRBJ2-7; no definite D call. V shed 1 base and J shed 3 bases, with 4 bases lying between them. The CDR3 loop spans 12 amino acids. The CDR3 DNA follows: TGTGCCAGCAGTTTAGGGCACTACGAGCAGTACTTC. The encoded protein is CASSLGHYEQYF.

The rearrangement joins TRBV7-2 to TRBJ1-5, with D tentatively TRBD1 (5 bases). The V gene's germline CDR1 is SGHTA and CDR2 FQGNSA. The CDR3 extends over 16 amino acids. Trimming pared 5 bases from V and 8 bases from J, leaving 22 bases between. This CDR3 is CASSPPNGGVREPQHF. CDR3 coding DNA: TGTGCCAGCAGCCCACCCAACGGGGGAGTAAGAGAGCCCCAGCATTTT.

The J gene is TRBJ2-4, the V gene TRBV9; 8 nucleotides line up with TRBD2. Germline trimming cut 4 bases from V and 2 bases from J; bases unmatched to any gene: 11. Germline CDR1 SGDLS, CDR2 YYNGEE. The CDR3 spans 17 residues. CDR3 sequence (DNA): TGTGCCAGCAGCTTATCTCCTAGCGGGCTTTCCAAAAACATTCAGTACTTC. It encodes CASSLSPSGLSKNIQYF.

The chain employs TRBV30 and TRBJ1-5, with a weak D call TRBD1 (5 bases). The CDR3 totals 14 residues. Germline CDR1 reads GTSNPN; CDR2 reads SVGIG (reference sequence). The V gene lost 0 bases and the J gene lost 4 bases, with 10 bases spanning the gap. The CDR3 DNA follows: TGTGCCTGGAGTGTAGGAGCAGGGAATCAGCCCCAGCATTTT. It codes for CAWSVGAGNQPQHF.

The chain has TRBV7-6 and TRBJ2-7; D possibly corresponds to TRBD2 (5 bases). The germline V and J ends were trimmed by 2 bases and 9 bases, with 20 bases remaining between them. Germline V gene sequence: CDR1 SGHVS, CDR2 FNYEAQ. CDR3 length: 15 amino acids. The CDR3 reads CASSLSGSASLAQYF. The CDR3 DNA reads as TGTGCCAGCAGCTTATCGGGAAGTGCCAGTCTCGCGCAGTACTTC.

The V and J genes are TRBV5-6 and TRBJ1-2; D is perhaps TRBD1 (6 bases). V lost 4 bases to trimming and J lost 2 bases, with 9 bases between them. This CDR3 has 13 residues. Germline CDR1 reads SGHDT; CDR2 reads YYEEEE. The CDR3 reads CASSPTGNYGYTF. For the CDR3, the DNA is TGTGCCAGCAGCCCCACAGGGAACTATGGCTACACCTTC.

CDR3 region: CASGQGNTEAFF. The CDR3 DNA follows: TGTGCCAGCGGACAGGGGAACACTGAAGCTTTCTTT. This chain joins TRBV19 and TRBJ1-1; 8 bases map to TRBD1. This CDR3 comprises 12 residues. After removal of 9 bases from V and 1 base from J, the junction contained 1 base not matched to a gene. The V gene's germline CDR1 is LNHDA and CDR2 SQIVND (reference sequence).

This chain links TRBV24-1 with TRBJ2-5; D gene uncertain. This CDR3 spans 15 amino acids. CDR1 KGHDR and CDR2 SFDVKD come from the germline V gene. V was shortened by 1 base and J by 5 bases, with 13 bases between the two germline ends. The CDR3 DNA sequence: TGTGCCACCAGTGATTTACATCTAGATGGCGAGACCCAGTACTTC. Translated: CATSDLHLDGETQYF.

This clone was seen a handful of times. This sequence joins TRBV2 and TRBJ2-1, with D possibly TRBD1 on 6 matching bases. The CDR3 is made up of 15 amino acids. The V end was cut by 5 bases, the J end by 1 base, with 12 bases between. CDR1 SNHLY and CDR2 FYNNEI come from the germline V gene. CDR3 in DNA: TGTGCCAGCAGTCAAGACACAGGGTCCTACAATGAGCAGTTCTTC. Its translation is CASSQDTGSYNEQFF.

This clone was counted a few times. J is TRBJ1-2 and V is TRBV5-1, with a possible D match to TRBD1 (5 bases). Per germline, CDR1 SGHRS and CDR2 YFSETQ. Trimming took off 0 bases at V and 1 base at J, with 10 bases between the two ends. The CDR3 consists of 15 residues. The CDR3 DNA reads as TGCGCCAGCAGCTTGGGTGACAGATATAACTATGGCTACACCTTC. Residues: CASSLGDRYNYGYTF. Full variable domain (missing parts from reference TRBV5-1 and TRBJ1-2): KAGVTQTPRYLIKTRGQQVTLSCSPISGHRSVSWYQQTPGQGLQFLFEYFSETQRNKGNFPGRFSGRQFSNSRSEMNVSTLELGDSALYLCASSLGDRYNYGYTFGSGTRLTVV.

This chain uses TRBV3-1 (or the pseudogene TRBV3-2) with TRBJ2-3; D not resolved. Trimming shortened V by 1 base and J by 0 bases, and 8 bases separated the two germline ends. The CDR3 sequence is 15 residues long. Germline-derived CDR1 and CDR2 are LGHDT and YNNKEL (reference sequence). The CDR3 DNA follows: TGTGCCAGCAGCCAAGCGGGTAGCAGCACAGATACGCAGTATTTT. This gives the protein CASSQAGSSTDTQYF.

CDR3 sequence (DNA): TGCGCCAGCAGGACGGCCCCGGGAGGTTCACCCCTCCACTTT. This codes for CASRTAPGGSPLHF. V gene TRBV5-1 combines with J gene TRBJ1-6, with D unresolved. Trimming removed 5 bases at V and 9 bases at J, with 15 bases between. CDR3 length equals 14 residues. Per germline, CDR1 SGHRS and CDR2 YFSETQ.

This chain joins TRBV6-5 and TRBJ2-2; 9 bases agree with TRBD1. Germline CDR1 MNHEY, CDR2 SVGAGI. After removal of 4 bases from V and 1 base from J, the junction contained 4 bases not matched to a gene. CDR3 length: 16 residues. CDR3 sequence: CASSSWTGVNTGELFF. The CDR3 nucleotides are TGTGCCAGCAGTTCCTGGACAGGGGTGAACACCGGGGAGCTGTTTTTT.

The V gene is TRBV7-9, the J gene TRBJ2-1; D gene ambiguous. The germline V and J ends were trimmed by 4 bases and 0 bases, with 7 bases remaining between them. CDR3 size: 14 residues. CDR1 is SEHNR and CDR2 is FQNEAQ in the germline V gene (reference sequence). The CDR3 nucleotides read TGTGCCAGCAGCTCCTCCGTCTCCTACAATGAGCAGTTCTTC. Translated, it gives CASSSSVSYNEQFF.

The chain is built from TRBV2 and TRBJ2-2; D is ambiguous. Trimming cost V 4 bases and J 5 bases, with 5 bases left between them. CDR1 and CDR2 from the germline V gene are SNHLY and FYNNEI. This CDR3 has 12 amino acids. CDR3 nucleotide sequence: TGTGCCAGCAGTGTCCTAACCGGGGAGCTGTTTTTT. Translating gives CASSVLTGELFF.

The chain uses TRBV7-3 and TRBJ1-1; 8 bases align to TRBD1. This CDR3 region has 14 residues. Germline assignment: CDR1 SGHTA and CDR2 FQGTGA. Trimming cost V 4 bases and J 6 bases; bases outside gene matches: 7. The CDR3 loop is CASSSGQGRAEAFF. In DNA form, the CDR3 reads TGTGCCAGCAGCTCCGGACAGGGTAGGGCTGAAGCTTTCTTT.

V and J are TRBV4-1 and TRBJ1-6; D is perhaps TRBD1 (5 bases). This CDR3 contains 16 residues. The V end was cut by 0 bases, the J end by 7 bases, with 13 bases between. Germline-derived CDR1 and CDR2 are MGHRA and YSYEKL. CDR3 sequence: CASSQDARQRNSPLHF. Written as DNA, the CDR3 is TGCGCCAGCAGCCAAGATGCGAGACAGAGAAATTCACCCCTCCACTTT.

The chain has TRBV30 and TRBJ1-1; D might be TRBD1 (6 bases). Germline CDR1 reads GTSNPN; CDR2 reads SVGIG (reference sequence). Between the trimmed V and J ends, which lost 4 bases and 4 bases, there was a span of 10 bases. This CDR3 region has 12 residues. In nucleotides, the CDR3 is TGTGCCTGGAACACAGGGAGCACTGAAGCTTTCTTT. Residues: CAWNTGSTEAFF. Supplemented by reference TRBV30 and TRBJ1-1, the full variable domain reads SQTIHQWPATLVQPVGSPLSLECTVEGTSNPNLYWYRQAAGRGLQLLFYSVGIGQISSEVPQNLSASRPQDRQFILSSKKLLLSDSGFYLCAWNTGSTEAFFGQGTRLTVV.

CDR3 nucleotide sequence: TGTGCCAGCAGTTTCGGGACAGGGCCGGCGACTGAAGCTTTCTTT. Amino acids: CASSFGTGPATEAFF. This chain joins TRBV27 and TRBJ1-1, with TRBD1 matching 9 bases. This CDR3 has 15 amino acids. The trim removed 3 bases at V and 5 bases at J, leaving 7 bases unmatched. Per germline, CDR1 MNHEY and CDR2 SMNVEV (reference sequence).

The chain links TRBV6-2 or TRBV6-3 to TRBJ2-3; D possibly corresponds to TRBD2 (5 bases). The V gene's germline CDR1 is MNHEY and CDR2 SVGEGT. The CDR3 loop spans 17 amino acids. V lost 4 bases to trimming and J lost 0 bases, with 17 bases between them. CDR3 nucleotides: TGTGCCAGCAGTTTTAGCGTAGAAAGAGCTAGCACAGATACGCAGTATTTT. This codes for CASSFSVERASTDTQYF.

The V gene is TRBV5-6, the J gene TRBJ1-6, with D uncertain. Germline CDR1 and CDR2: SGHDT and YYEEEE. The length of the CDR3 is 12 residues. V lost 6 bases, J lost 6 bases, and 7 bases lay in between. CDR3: CASNQINSPLHF. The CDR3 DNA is TGTGCCAGCAATCAAATTAATTCACCCCTCCACTTT.